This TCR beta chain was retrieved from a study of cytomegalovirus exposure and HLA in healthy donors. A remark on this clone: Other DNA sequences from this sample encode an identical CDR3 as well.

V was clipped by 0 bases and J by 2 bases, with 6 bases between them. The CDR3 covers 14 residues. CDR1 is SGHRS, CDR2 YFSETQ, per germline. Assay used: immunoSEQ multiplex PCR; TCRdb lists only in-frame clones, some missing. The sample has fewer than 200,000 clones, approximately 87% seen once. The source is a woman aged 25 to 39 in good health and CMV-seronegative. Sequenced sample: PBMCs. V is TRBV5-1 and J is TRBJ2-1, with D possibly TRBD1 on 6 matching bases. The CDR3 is CASSLGGPYNEQFF. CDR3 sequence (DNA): TGCGCCAGCAGCTTGGGGGGGCCCTACAATGAGCAGTTCTTC.